The 18 T cell receptor beta chains presented below share a single source sample, sequenced in a study of persistence of HIV-infected CD4 T cells. An overlapping HIV-1 Gag peptide pool stimulated these cells at about 0.94 ug/peptide/mL. CD40L/CD69 double-negative CD45RO-high memory CD4+ T cells were collected. Antigen specificity for these receptors is unknown. This was the immunoSEQ version 4 assay in survey mode. Assay: immunoSEQ multiplex PCR; the TCRdb copy retains only in-frame clones and omits some. The sample has 25,000 to 40,000 clones, roughly four fifths seen once; the top ten hold 15% to 20%. Sequences were derived from CD4+ T cells sorted from PBMCs after roughly 19-hour stimulation, sampled from a patient who received antiretroviral therapy. These receptors all come from an adult woman with HIV who was CMV-seropositive.

This chain connects TRBV7-3 to TRBJ1-2, with 10 bases lining up with TRBD1. V shed 5 bases, J shed 8 bases, and the junction held 11 bases outside the gene matches. CDR1 and CDR2 (germline): SGHTA, FQGTGA. This CDR3 region has 15 residues. Here the CDR3 DNA reads TGTGCCAGCAGCCCGACCGGGACAGGGGCACGCGGCTACACCTTC. As protein: CASSPTGTGARGYTF.

This rearrangement joins TRBV18 to TRBJ1-5; no clear D gene. This CDR3 region has 15 residues. Germline CDR1 and CDR2: KGHSH and LQKENI. Trimming shortened V by 5 bases and J by 0 bases, and 11 bases separated the two germline ends. The CDR3 sequence is CASSYADPSNQPQHF. In DNA, the CDR3 is TGTGCCAGCTCATATGCGGACCCTAGCAATCAGCCCCAGCATTTT.

The chain joins TRBV7-9 to TRBJ1-4; D is possibly TRBD1 (5 bases). Trimming shortened V by 5 bases and J by 3 bases, and 16 bases separated the two germline ends. Germline CDR1 reads SEHNR; CDR2 reads FQNEAQ (reference sequence). This CDR3 spans 16 amino acids. CDR3 sequence: CASSRDRGPPNEKLFF. For the CDR3, the DNA is TGTGCCAGCAGCCGGGACCGAGGACCTCCTAATGAAAAACTGTTTTTT.

The V and J genes are TRBV5-1 and TRBJ2-3; D call uncertain. The CDR3 runs 14 residues. V dropped 4 bases and J dropped 0 bases, with 9 bases sitting between them. Germline V CDR1 and CDR2: SGHRS, YFSETQ. CDR3 loop: CASSRQTSTDTQYF. The CDR3 DNA sequence: TGCGCCAGCAGCCGACAAACTAGCACAGATACGCAGTATTTT.

The rearrangement joins TRBV28 to TRBJ1-2; D is perhaps TRBD1 (5 bases). V was pared by 5 bases and J by 4 bases, with 14 bases between. This CDR3 comprises 14 residues. Germline CDR1 and CDR2: MDHEN and SYDVKM. The CDR3 region has the DNA TGTGCCAGCAGTGGCGGGGGGGGGAGCTATGGCTACACCTTC. Amino acid sequence: CASSGGGGSYGYTF.

V usage is TRBV18 and J usage is TRBJ2-7; 9 bases map to TRBD1. J lost 5 bases, V lost 0 bases, and 8 bases had no gene match. Germline V lookup: CDR1 KGHSH, CDR2 LQKENI. The CDR3 extends over 16 amino acids. CDR3: CASSPPTGGRFHEQYF. CDR3 sequence (DNA): TGTGCCAGCTCACCACCAACAGGGGGCAGGTTCCACGAGCAGTACTTC.

The gene calls are TRBV6-2 or TRBV6-3 and TRBJ1-5, with 7 positions matching TRBD1. This CDR3 contains 14 residues. CDR1 and CDR2 from the germline V gene are MNHEY and SVGEGT. The V gene end was trimmed by 5 bases and the J gene end by 7 bases; junction bases not matched to a gene: 8. The CDR3 reads CASSRDSLEQPQHF. Written as DNA, the CDR3 is TGTGCCAGCAGTCGGGACAGCCTCGAACAGCCCCAGCATTTT.

The chain carries TRBV28 and TRBJ1-3; D unresolved. Trimming removed 8 bases at V and 0 bases at J, with 14 bases between. The CDR3 has 15 residues. CDR1 MDHEN and CDR2 SYDVKM come from the germline V gene. DNA for the CDR3: TGTGCCAGCCTTCAGCCCCATTTCTCTGGAAACACCATATATTTT. This translates into CASLQPHFSGNTIYF.

The chain employs TRBV5-8 and TRBJ2-7, with no clear D. This CDR3 has 13 amino acids. Germline loops: CDR1 SGHTS, CDR2 YDEGEE. V lost 3 bases and J lost 2, with 9 bases in between. CDR3 sequence reads: CASSSFVTYEQYF. As DNA, the CDR3 is TGTGCCAGCAGCTCGTTTGTGACCTACGAGCAGTACTTC.

This rearrangement joins TRBV9 to TRBJ2-2; D is unresolved. This CDR3 contains 13 residues. CDR1 and CDR2 from the germline V gene are SGDLS and YYNGEE. Between the trimmed V and J ends, which lost 4 bases and 4 bases, there was a span of 8 bases. The CDR3 loop is CASSHHATGELFF. DNA for the CDR3: TGTGCCAGCAGCCACCATGCCACCGGGGAGCTGTTTTTT.

The rearrangement uses TRBV18 and TRBJ1-1; D might be TRBD1 (5 bases). There are 14 residues in the CDR3. V was cut by 3 bases and J by 3 bases, with 11 bases left in between. Germline V gene data show CDR1 as KGHSH and CDR2 as LQKENI. This CDR3 is CASSPGRAYTEAFF. The CDR3 DNA is TGTGCCAGCTCACCCGGCAGGGCGTACACTGAAGCTTTCTTT.

The V and J genes are TRBV3-1 (or the pseudogene TRBV3-2) and TRBJ2-7, with 9 bases lining up with TRBD2. The J segment lost 4 bases and the V segment lost 0 bases, leaving 4 bases of the junction unmatched. The CDR3 sequence is 15 residues long. Germline values: CDR1 LGHDT, CDR2 YNNKEL (reference sequence). CDR3 amino acids: CASSQEGGGAYEQYF. The CDR3 bases are TGTGCCAGCAGCCAAGAAGGCGGGGGGGCTTACGAGCAGTACTTC.

The chain combines TRBV3-1 (or the pseudogene TRBV3-2) with TRBJ2-2, with D possibly matching TRBD1 (5 bases). V was pared by 3 bases and J by 2 bases, with 13 bases between. This CDR3 comprises 16 residues. CDR1 is LGHDT and CDR2 is YNNKEL in the germline V gene (reference sequence). The CDR3 loop reads CASSHVRGQNTGELFF. The CDR3 DNA sequence: TGTGCCAGCAGCCATGTAAGGGGCCAAAACACCGGGGAGCTGTTTTTT.

The V gene is TRBV2, the J gene TRBJ1-2; the match to TRBD1 covers 7 bases. In germline, CDR1 is SNHLY, CDR2 FYNNEI. This CDR3 comprises 16 residues. V lost 7 bases and J lost 4; bases outside the gene matches: 15. The CDR3 nucleotides are TGTGCCAGCATAGAAGAAGGGAGAGGGGGCGCCTATGGCTACACCTTC. Amino acids: CASIEEGRGGAYGYTF.

This clone was seen once. The genes are TRBV10-3 and TRBJ1-2; 10 nucleotides match TRBD1. CDR3 size: 20 residues. CDR1 is ENHRY and CDR2 is SYGVKD in the germline V gene. After removal of 0 bases from V and 0 bases from J, the junction contained 13 bases not matched to a gene. The CDR3 bases are TGTGCCATCAGTGAGTCGAGAGTGGGACAGGGGACCCCCTCTAACTATGGCTACACCTTC. This gives the protein CAISESRVGQGTPSNYGYTF.

The rearrangement links TRBV6-2 or TRBV6-3 to TRBJ2-7, with unresolved D. Per the germline V gene, CDR1 is MNHEY and CDR2 is SVGEGT. The CDR3 has 11 amino acids. The V and J ends lost 5 bases and 2 bases respectively, with 4 bases between them. The CDR3 nucleotides read TGTGCCAGCAGTCCGGCCTACGAGCAGTACTTC. It yields the protein CASSPAYEQYF.

The chain is built from TRBV7-9 and TRBJ1-1; unclear D gene. V was pared by 2 bases and J by 8 bases, with 12 bases between. CDR1 is SEHNR and CDR2 is FQNEAQ in the germline V gene (reference sequence). The CDR3 runs to 13 residues. CDR3 in DNA: TGTGCCAGCAGCTTAAATTTTGGAGAAGAAGCTTTCTTT. Protein sequence: CASSLNFGEEAFF.

This rearrangement joins TRBV19 to TRBJ1-1; no clear D. The V and J ends lost 8 bases and 2 bases respectively, with 12 bases between them. This CDR3 spans 13 amino acids. Germline assignment: CDR1 LNHDA and CDR2 SQIVND (reference sequence). This chain's CDR3 is CASSKKSNTEAFF. The CDR3 DNA follows: TGTGCCAGTTCGAAAAAAAGCAACACTGAAGCTTTCTTT.